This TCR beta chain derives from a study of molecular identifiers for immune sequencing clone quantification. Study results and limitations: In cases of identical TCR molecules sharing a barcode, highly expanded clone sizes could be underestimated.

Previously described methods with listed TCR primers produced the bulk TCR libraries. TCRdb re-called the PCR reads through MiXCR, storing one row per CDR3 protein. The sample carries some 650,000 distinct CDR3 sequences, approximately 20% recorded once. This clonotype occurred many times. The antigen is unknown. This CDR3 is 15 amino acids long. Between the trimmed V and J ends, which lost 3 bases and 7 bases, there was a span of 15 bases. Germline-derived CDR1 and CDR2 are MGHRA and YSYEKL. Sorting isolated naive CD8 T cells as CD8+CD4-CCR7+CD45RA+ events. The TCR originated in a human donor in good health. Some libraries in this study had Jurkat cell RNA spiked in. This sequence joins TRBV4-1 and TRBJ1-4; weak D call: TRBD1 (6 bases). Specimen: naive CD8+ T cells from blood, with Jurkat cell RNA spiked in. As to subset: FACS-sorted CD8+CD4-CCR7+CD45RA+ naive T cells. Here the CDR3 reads CASSHRGPAGEKLFF. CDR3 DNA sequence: TGCGCCAGCAGCCATCGGGGGCCGGCGGGTGAAAAACTGTTTTTT.